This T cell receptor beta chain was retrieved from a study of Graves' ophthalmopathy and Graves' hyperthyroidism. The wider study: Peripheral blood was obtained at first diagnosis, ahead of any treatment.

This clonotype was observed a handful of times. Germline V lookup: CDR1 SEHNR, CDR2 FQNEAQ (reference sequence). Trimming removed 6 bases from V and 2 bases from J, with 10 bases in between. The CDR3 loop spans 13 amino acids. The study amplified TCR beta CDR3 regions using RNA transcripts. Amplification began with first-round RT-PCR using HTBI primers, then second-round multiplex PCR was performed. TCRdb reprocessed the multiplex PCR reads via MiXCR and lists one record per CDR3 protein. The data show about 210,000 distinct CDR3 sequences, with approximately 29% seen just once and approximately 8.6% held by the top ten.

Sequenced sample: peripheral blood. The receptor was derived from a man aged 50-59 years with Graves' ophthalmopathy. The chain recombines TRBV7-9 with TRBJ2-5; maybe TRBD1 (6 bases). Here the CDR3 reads CASRGAFQETQYF. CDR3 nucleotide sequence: TGTGCCAGCAGGGGGGCCTTTCAAGAGACCCAGTACTTC. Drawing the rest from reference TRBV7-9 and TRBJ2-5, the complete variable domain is DTGVSQNPRHKITKRGQNVTFRCDPISEHNRLYWYRQTLGQGPEFLTYFQNEAQLEKSRLLSDRFSAERPKGSFSTLEIQRTEQGDSAMYLCASRGAFQETQYFGPGTRLLVL.